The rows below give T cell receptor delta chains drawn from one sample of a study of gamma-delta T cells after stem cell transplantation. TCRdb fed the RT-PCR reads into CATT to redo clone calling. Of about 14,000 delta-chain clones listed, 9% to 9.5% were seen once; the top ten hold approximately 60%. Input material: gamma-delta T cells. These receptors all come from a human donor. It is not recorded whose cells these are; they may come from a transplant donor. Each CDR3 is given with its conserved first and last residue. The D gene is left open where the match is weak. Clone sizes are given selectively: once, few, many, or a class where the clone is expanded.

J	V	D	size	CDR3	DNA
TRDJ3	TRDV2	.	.	CACDTVRMGIISCDTRPMFF	TGTGCCTGTGACACCGTCCGTATGGGGATCATCTCCTGTGACACCCGCCCGATGTTTTTC
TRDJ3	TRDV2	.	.	CASDTGRESWDTRKMFF	TGTGCCAGTGACACCGGACGGGAGTCCTGGGACACCCGAAAAATGTTTTTC
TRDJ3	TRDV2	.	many	CACDTTGSSPSSWDTRQMFF	TGTGCCTGTGACACCACAGGGTCCTCTCCTAGCTCCTGGGACACCCGACAGATGTTTTTC
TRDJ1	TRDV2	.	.	CACDTGSGQRGPVLIF	TGTGCCTGTGACACGGGGTCTGGTCAACGGGGGCCAGTACTCATCTTT
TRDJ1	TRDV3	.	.	CAFSFVVETETAKLIF	TGTGCCTTCTCCTTCGTCGTTGAGACGGAAACCGCTAAACTCATCTTT
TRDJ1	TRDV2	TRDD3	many	CACDRISGGYAGADKLIF	TGTGCCTGTGACAGGATATCTGGGGGATACGCGGGGGCCGATAAACTCATCTTT
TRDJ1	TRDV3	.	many	CACSLLPRYTDKLIF	TGTGCCTGTTCACTCCTGCCGCGGTACACCGATAAACTCATCTTT
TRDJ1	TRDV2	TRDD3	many	CACDPVSPRLPSGGYAASPPYTDKLIF	TGTGCCTGTGACCCCGTTTCTCCGCGCCTTCCCTCTGGGGGATACGCGGCCTCCCCCCCGTACACCGATAAACTCATCTTT
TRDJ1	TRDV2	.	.	CACDAESSREETKYTDKLIF	TGTGCCTGTGACGCCGAAAGCTCGAGGGAGGAGACGAAGTACACCGATAAACTCATCTTT
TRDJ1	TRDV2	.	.	CACDPTSALGDKLIF	TGTGCCTGTGACCCCACGTCGGCCCTGGGGGATAAACTCATCTTT
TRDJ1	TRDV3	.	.	CASYYSASSTTPRYTDKLIF	TGTGCCTCTTACTACTCTGCCTCTTCAACCACGCCGAGGTACACCGATAAACTCATCTTT
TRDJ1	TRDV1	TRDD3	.	CALGEVIPSSDWGRRRNTDKLIF	TGTGCTCTTGGGGAAGTTATTCCCTCGAGCGACTGGGGGAGACGCCGTAACACCGATAAACTCATCTTT
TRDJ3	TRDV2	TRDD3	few	CACDTVLGDISWDTRQMFF	TGTGCCTGTGACACCGTCCTGGGGGATATCTCCTGGGACACCCGACAGATGTTTTTC
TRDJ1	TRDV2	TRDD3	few	CAFDTGSPELGDTDKLIF	TGTGCCTTTGACACCGGTTCCCCGGAACTGGGGGACACCGATAAACTCATCTTT
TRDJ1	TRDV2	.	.	CAYDTTPTEDPKADKLIF	TGTGCCTATGATACCACTCCTACAGAGGACCCCAAGGCCGATAAACTCATCTTT
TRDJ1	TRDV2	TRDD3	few	CACDTGKAQKGDRSAKLIF	TGTGCCTGTGACACCGGTAAGGCTCAGAAGGGGGATAGAAGCGCTAAACTCATCTTT
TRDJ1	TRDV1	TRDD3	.	CALGLTAREAFSYKGGYAGHQYTDKLIF	TGTGCGCTTGGGCTCACAGCGCGGGAGGCCTTCTCCTATAAAGGGGGATACGCAGGGCATCAATACACCGATAAACTCATCTTT
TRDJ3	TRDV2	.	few	CACDTMRSWDTLHIFF	TGTGCCTGTGACACCATGCGCTCCTGGGACACCCTCCATATTTTTTTC
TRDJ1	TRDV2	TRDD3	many	CACDTVTGGYNLTSYTDKLIF	TGTGCCTGTGACACCGTCACTGGGGGATACAACTTGACTTCCTACACCGATAAACTCATCTTT
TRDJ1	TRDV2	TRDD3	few	CACDGRGDTGTDKLIF	TGTGCCTGCGATGGACGGGGGGATACGGGGACCGATAAACTCATCTTT
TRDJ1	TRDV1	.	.	CAFGDTSDGATRTLTDKLIF	TGTGCTTTTGGGGACACTAGTGACGGGGCGACCCGAACTCTCACCGATAAACTCATCTTT
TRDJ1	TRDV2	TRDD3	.	CACDTGYGGWYTDKLIF	TGTGCCTGTGACACCGGATATGGGGGATGGTACACCGATAAACTCATCTTT
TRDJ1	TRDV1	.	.	CSAKYFCVLWEISYPLLLWDPLGKLIF	.
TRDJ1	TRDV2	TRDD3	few	CACDILVVLGDKDKLIF	TGTGCCTGTGACATTTTGGTCGTACTGGGGGACAAGGATAAACTCATCTTT
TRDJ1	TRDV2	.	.	CACDKIYIQVDSVTDNLIF	TGTGCCTGTGACAAGATCTACATCCAGGTGGATTCGGTTACCGATAACCTCATCTTT
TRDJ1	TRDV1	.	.	CSLWAGVIHSLLRAYSSYTDKLTF	TGTTCTCTTTGGGCAGGGGTCATCCACTCCTTACTTAGGGCGTATTCCTCCTACACCGATAAACTCACCTTT
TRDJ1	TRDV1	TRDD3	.	CAIGVLGLCSGGYTDKLIF	TGTGCTATTGGGGTACTTGGCCTTTGCTCTGGGGGATACACCGATAAACTCATCTTT
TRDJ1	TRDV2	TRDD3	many	CACDPLPGGYARQTDKLIF	TGTGCCTGTGACCCTCTGCCTGGGGGATACGCCCGGCAGACCGATAAACTCATCTTT
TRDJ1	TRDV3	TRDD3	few	CACSDRRGDTNTDKLIF	TGTGCCTGTAGTGACCGACGGGGGGATACCAACACCGATAAACTCATCTTT
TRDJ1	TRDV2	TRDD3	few	CACDTLLGGAYTEKLIF	TGTGCCTGTGATACCTTACTGGGGGGCGCGTACACCGAAAAACTCATCTTT
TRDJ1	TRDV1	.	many	CALGELVGTDKLIF	TGTGCTCTTGGGGAACTAGTAGGGACCGATAAACTCATCTTT
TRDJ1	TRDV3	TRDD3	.	CAFGIGTWNWGIRADKLIF	TGTGCCTTTGGAATAGGAACCTGGAACTGGGGGATACGCGCCGATAAACTCATCTTT
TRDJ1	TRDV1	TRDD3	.	CAIGATAMWGRRSFWYTDKLIF	TGTGCTATTGGGGCTACTGCTATGTGGGGGAGAAGAAGCTTTTGGTACACCGATAAACTCATCTTT
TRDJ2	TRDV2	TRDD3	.	CACDTAELGATSQLFF	TGTGCCTGTGACACTGCTGAACTGGGGGCCACATCCCAACTCTTCTTT
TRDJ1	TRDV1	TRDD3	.	CALGNVIPRTFGGGYGNTDKLIF	TGTGCTCTTGGGAACGTGATTCCCAGAACCTTCGGTGGGGGATACGGCAACACCGATAAACTCATCTTT
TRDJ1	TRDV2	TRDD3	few	CACDTVPGGYNWTSYTVKLIF	TGTGCCTGTGACACCGTCCCTGGGGGATACAACTGGACTTCTTACACCGTTAAACTCATCTTT
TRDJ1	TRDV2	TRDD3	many	CACDTGRAQRGDRSDKLIF	TGTGCCTGTGACACCGGTAGGGCTCAGAGGGGGGATAGAAGCGATAAACTCATCTTT
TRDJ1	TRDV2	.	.	CACDGLVWATTDKLIF	TGTGCCTGTGACGGGTTGGTATGGGCGACCACCGATAAACTCATCTTT
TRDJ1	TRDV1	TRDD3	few	CSARGRPPADHGGSIETAKLIF	TGCTCTGCCAGGGGACGGCCCCCTGCCGACCATGGGGGATCCATCGAGACCGCTAAACTCATCTTT
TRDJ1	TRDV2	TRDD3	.	CACDTLRGDTRRRDTDKLIF	TGTGCCTGTGACACTCTAAGGGGGGATACCCGCCGTCGGGACACCGATAAACTCATCTTT
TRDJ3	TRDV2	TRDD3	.	CACDSGGLGETISCDTRQMFF	TGTGCCTGTGACTCCGGAGGGCTGGGGGAAACAATCTCCTGTGACACCCGACAGATGTTTTTC
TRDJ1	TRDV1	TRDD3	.	CALGELRSLRGYQLRDKLIF	TGTGCTCTTGGGGAACTAAGAAGCCTACGGGGATACCAACTCCGCGATAAACTCATCTTT
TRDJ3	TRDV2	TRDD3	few	CACDTPTGGSISCDIRPMFF	TGTGCCTGTGACACGCCTACTGGGGGCTCGATCTCCTGTGACATCCGCCCGATGTTTTTC
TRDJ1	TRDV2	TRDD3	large	CACDPTTHTGGSYTDKLIF	TGTGCCTGTGACCCTACTACCCACACTGGGGGATCGTACACCGATAAACTCATCTTT
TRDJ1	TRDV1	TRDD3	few	CALGERRSRLGYQLSDKLIF	TGTGCTCTTGGGGAAAGAAGAAGCCGACTGGGATACCAACTCAGCGATAAACTCATCTTT